A selection of T cell receptor beta chains follows, all from one sample in a study of T cells after yellow fever vaccination. MiXCR, run by TCRdb on the 5' RACE reads, gives a single entry per CDR3 protein. Of 300,000 to 350,000 distinct CDR3 sequences in the sample, around 3.9% are singletons; the top ten hold 20% to 30%. The source was PBMCs, collected 5 days after the yellow fever booster vaccination. The receptor source for this set is a man between 18 and 29 years old who received the YFV17D yellow fever vaccine. The CDR3 runs from the conserved cysteine through the conserved F or W. D genes are given only for firm matches. A row's size may be missing; if present it is once, few, many or a size class.

J | V | size | D | DNA | CDR3
TRBJ2-5 | TRBV3-1 | few | NA | TGTGCCAGCAGCCAAGACCTGCAGCAGGGGCCCCAAGAGACCCAGTACTTC | CASSQDLQQGPQETQYF
TRBJ1-1 | TRBV6-2/TRBV6-3 | few | TRBD1 | TGTGCCAGCAGCGGCGACAGGGAGGCTAAGAACACTGAAGCTTTCTTT | CASSGDREAKNTEAFF
TRBJ2-2 | TRBV20-1 | many | TRBD1 | TGCAGTGCCAGGGACAGGGAAGTCCCCCTCAGGGGCACCGGGGAGCTGTTTTTT | CSARDREVPLRGTGELFF
TRBJ2-3 | TRBV28 | many | TRBD2 | TGTGCCAGCAGTTTGGGGTCAGCGGGGGGCACAGATACGCAGTATTTT | CASSLGSAGGTDTQYF
TRBJ2-3 | TRBV7-2 | NA | TRBD2 | TGTGCCAGCAGCGGCACGGGGGGGCCAGGAGATACGCAGTATTTT | CASSGTGGPGDTQYF
TRBJ2-5 | TRBV2 | many | TRBD2 | TGTGCCAGCAGTGAATTGCGGGGGCAAGAGACCCAGTACTTC | CASSELRGQETQYF
TRBJ1-4 | TRBV18 | few | NA | TGTGCCAGCTCACCACCCCAGTTCAATGAAAAACTGTTTTTT | CASSPPQFNEKLFF
TRBJ1-2 | TRBV5-5 | many | NA | TGTGCCAGCAGACAGGAGTCTGATGGCTACACCTTC | CASRQESDGYTF
TRBJ2-7 | TRBV5-1 | NA | NA | TGCGCCAGCAGCTCTACCGGGGTTGCCTACGAGCAGTACTTC | CASSSTGVAYEQYF
TRBJ1-5 | TRBV4-2 | few | NA | TGTGCCAGCAGCCAGCCCGCGACGGGGGTGGCGAGCAATCAGCCCCAGCATTTT | CASSQPATGVASNQPQHF
TRBJ2-7 | TRBV6-2/TRBV6-3 | many | NA | TGTGCCAGCAGTTACCCCACCGAGCAGTACTTC | CASSYPTEQYF
TRBJ2-7 | TRBV27 | many | TRBD2 | TGTGCCAGCAGGGCCGGGGCTAGCGGCAACTACGAGCAGTACTTC | CASRAGASGNYEQYF
TRBJ2-1 | TRBV7-2 | NA | NA | TGTGCCACTACGCGGGGGCGGGTTTGGGATGAGCAGTTCTTC | CATTRGRVWDEQFF
TRBJ2-4 | TRBV5-4 | many | NA | TGTGCCAGCAGCGCGGACAAGAACATTCAGTACTTC | CASSADKNIQYF
TRBJ2-1 | TRBV5-5 | many | NA | TGTGCCAGCAGCTTGGGGGGTCCTGAGCAGTTCTTC | CASSLGGPEQFF
TRBJ1-1 | TRBV18 | few | NA | TGTGCCAGCTCAATGGGCACTGAAGCTTTCTTT | CASSMGTEAFF
TRBJ1-1 | TRBV29-1 | many | NA | TGCAGCGTTGCGCTTGGGAACACTGAAGCTTTCTTT | CSVALGNTEAFF
TRBJ2-5 | TRBV18 | few | NA | TGTGCCAGCTCACCAATCCGGACTATTGCAATCCAAGAGACCCAGTACTTC | CASSPIRTIAIQETQYF
TRBJ2-6 | TRBV5-1 | many | TRBD2 | TGCGCCAGCAGCGCCACTAGCGGGGCTAGCTCTGGGGCCAACGTCCTGACTTTC | CASSATSGASSGANVLTF
TRBJ2-2 | TRBV4-2 | many | NA | TGTGCCAGCAGCCAAGACAGGATTGCCGGGGAGCTGTTTTTT | CASSQDRIAGELFF
TRBJ2-2 | TRBV5-1 | few | NA | TGCGCCAGCAACCCAGAGTTTGGGGCGAACACCGGGGAGCTGTTTTTT | CASNPEFGANTGELFF
TRBJ2-1 | TRBV9 | many | NA | TGTGCCAGCAGCGTCGAGTCCTCCTACAATGAGCAGTTCTTC | CASSVESSYNEQFF
TRBJ1-5 | TRBV24-1 | few | TRBD1 | TGTGCCACCAGTGATCCGGGACAGGGACTAGGACCCCAGCATTTT | CATSDPGQGLGPQHF
TRBJ2-7 | TRBV24-1 | few | TRBD1 | TGTGCCACCAGTGATTTGGGACAGGGGATCTACGAGCAGTACTTC | CATSDLGQGIYEQYF
TRBJ2-7 | TRBV3-1 | many | NA | TGTGCCAGCAGCCGGGACTCCGGTCGAGAGCAGTACTTC | CASSRDSGREQYF
TRBJ2-1 | TRBV20-1 | NA | NA | TGCAGTGCTAGACAGAGGTTCTATGAGCAGTTCTTC | CSARQRFYEQFF
TRBJ2-5 | TRBV4-2 | NA | TRBD2 | TGTGCCAGCAGCGCGCTGGTTGCTAGCGGGGGGGCCGGGGAGACCCAGTACTTC | CASSALVASGGAGETQYF
TRBJ1-2 | TRBV20-1 | many | NA | TGCAGTGCTAGATTGTACGGGGGCCTAGCTAACTATGGCTACACCTTC | CSARLYGGLANYGYTF
TRBJ2-1 | TRBV28 | NA | NA | TGTGCCAGCAGGACCCCGGGACTGCTGCGAGAGCAGTTCTTC | CASRTPGLLREQFF
TRBJ2-1 | TRBV5-4 | few | TRBD2 | TGTGCCAGCAGTGAACTAGCGGGGGGACGCTCCTACAATGAGCAGTTCTTC | CASSELAGGRSYNEQFF
TRBJ2-1 | TRBV9 | many | NA | TGTGCCAGCAGCCCTATGGGGGGGGCCCGTTACAATGAGCAGTTCTTC | CASSPMGGARYNEQFF
TRBJ2-5 | TRBV20-1 | many | TRBD2 | TGCAGTGCTAACCGCCAGCGGGGGGAAGAGACCCAGTACTTC | CSANRQRGEETQYF
TRBJ1-5 | TRBV7-2 | few | TRBD1 | TGTGCCAGCAGGGTGACAGGGGGTAATCAGCCCCAGCATTTT | CASRVTGGNQPQHF
TRBJ2-7 | TRBV4-2 | many | NA | TGTGCCAGCAGCCAAGAGTTTAGCAACTCCCTCCACGAGCAGTACTTC | CASSQEFSNSLHEQYF
TRBJ2-3 | TRBV20-1 | many | NA | TGCAGTGCTCCGGATAGCACAGATACGCAGTATTTT | CSAPDSTDTQYF
TRBJ2-1 | TRBV12-3/TRBV12-4 | few | NA | TGTGCCAGCCTCGGACAGAGCTACAATGAGCAGTTCTTC | CASLGQSYNEQFF
TRBJ2-3 | TRBV20-1 | many | TRBD2 | TGCAGTGCTCCCTGGGCGGGGGGGCCGGCAGATACGCAGTATTTT | CSAPWAGGPADTQYF
TRBJ2-1 | TRBV7-2 | few | NA | TGTGCCAGCAGCTTAGATGGACTCGTCTACAATGAGCAGTTCTTC | CASSLDGLVYNEQFF
TRBJ1-5 | TRBV6-2/TRBV6-3 | few | NA | TGTGCCAGCAGTTACCCAGGGTTCCCTCAGCCCCAGCATTTT | CASSYPGFPQPQHF
TRBJ2-3 | TRBV11-2 | many | TRBD2 | TGTGCCAGCAGCCTATTACGGGGGGGTCGGGATACGCAGTATTTT | CASSLLRGGRDTQYF
TRBJ1-2 | TRBV7-8 | NA | TRBD1 | TGTGCCAGCAGCTTTCAGGGACAGGGGTCCTATGGCTACACCTTC | CASSFQGQGSYGYTF
TRBJ2-3 | TRBV9 | NA | NA | TGTGCCAGCAGCGTAGGGGGCTTGGCGGACACAGATACGCAGTATTTT | CASSVGGLADTDTQYF
TRBJ1-3 | TRBV30 | many | NA | TGTGCCTGGGACAGTACTTCATCTGGAAACACCATATATTTT | CAWDSTSSGNTIYF
TRBJ2-7 | TRBV15 | few | TRBD2 | TGTGCCACCAGCGCAACTCCTAGCGGGGCTTACGAGCAGTACTTC | CATSATPSGAYEQYF
TRBJ1-2 | TRBV29-1 | few | NA | TGCAGCGTTGTAACTTTTGGCTACACCTTC | CSVVTFGYTF
TRBJ1-1 | TRBV5-6 | few | NA | TGTGCCAGCAGCTTGGTGGAGGAGGTAGCTTTCTTT | CASSLVEEVAFF
TRBJ2-2 | TRBV4-1 | many | TRBD2 | TGCGCCAGCAGCGACCGTGCGGGACTAGCGGCAAACACCGGGGAGCTGTTTTTT | CASSDRAGLAANTGELFF
TRBJ2-2 | TRBV5-1 | few | NA | TGCGCCAGCAGGCAAAGACAGGACGGCACCGGGGAGCTGTTTTTT | CASRQRQDGTGELFF
TRBJ1-2 | TRBV5-6 | NA | NA | TGTGCCAGCAGCTTCCGGGACCGCCGCGCCTATGGCTACACCTTC | CASSFRDRRAYGYTF
TRBJ2-1 | TRBV7-2 | NA | TRBD2 | TGTGCCAGCAGCTTCGGACTAGCGGGGGGGCTCTGGCAGTTCTTC | CASSFGLAGGLWQFF
TRBJ2-7 | TRBV12-3/TRBV12-4 | NA | NA | TGTGCCAGCACGGACACCTTATCCTACGAGCAGTACTTC | CASTDTLSYEQYF
TRBJ2-1 | TRBV10-3 | few | TRBD2 | TGTGCCATCAGTGATCTGGCGGGGGGCTACAATGAGCAGTTCTTC | CAISDLAGGYNEQFF